The 24 T cell receptor beta chains in this list originate from one sample, sequenced in a study of early T cells in non-severe SARS-CoV-2 infection. Using its own MiXCR run on the 5' RACE reads, TCRdb lists one record per CDR3 protein. Of 97,000 or so distinct CDR3 sequences listed, about 10% are singletons. This specimen consisted of whole blood, obtained at baseline. These receptors were collected from an adult who was a healthcare worker with PCR-confirmed SARS-CoV-2 infection or an uninfected control (not recorded which).

In this sample, this clonotype turned up many times. The chain recombines TRBV28 with TRBJ2-3; D unresolved. Germline-derived CDR1 and CDR2 are MDHEN and SYDVKM. Deletions cut 2 bases from V and 2 bases from J, with 8 bases between. CDR3 size: 14 residues. DNA for the CDR3: TGTGCCAGCAGTTTAACCCTAGACACAGATACGCAGTATTTT. It yields the protein CASSLTLDTDTQYF.

The chain employs TRBV20-1 and TRBJ2-7; the D gene is possibly TRBD1 (6 bases). The ends were cut back, 5 bases at V and 0 bases at J, with 17 bases in the middle. CDR3 length: 15 amino acids. Looked up from germline, CDR1 is DFQATT and CDR2 is SNEGSKA (reference sequence). CDR3 sequence: CSAPEGGTNSYEQYF. The CDR3 DNA is TGCAGTGCTCCTGAAGGTGGGACAAACTCCTACGAGCAGTACTTC.

The chain joins TRBV20-1 to TRBJ2-7, with TRBD2 as a possible D gene (5 bases). The CDR3 covers 13 residues. Germline CDR1 is DFQATT and CDR2 is SNEGSKA (reference sequence). V lost 2 bases to trimming and J lost 5 bases, with 13 bases between them. CDR3: CSARPLAEDEQYF. As DNA, the CDR3 is TGCAGTGCTAGACCGCTAGCAGAGGACGAGCAGTACTTC.

This clonotype was seen a handful of times. The chain is built from TRBV7-6 and TRBJ2-5, with 8 nucleotides matching TRBD2. The trim removed 5 bases at V and 5 bases at J, leaving 16 bases unmatched. Germline V gene sequence: CDR1 SGHVS, CDR2 FNYEAQ. The CDR3 is 17 amino acids. In DNA, the CDR3 is TGTGCCAGCAGCCCCTCGGGCGGGGGGCGAAGGGGTGAGACCCAGTACTTC. This codes for CASSPSGGGRRGETQYF.

This clonotype showed up just a few times. The chain combines TRBV7-9 with TRBJ2-3; perhaps TRBD2 as D (6 bases). The germline CDR1 and CDR2 sequences are SEHNR and FQNEAQ (reference sequence). V lost 4 bases, J lost 4 bases, and 18 bases lay in between. This CDR3 contains 16 residues. The CDR3 region is CASSSRSTRRADTQYF. As DNA, the CDR3 is TGTGCCAGCAGCTCACGGTCGACACGGAGGGCAGATACGCAGTATTTT.

The chain has TRBV2 and TRBJ2-7; no firm D call. Trimming took off 3 bases at V and 2 bases at J, with 8 bases between the two ends. CDR1 is SNHLY, CDR2 FYNNEI, per germline. This CDR3 has 13 amino acids. CDR3 coding DNA: TGTGCCAGCAGTGACACACCGCCCTACGAGCAGTACTTC. Amino acids: CASSDTPPYEQYF.

Comment on this clonotype: With a much larger clone just one base away, this may be a read error. This chain joins TRBV6-5 and TRBJ2-7; TRBD2 is a possible D gene (6 bases). The CDR3 has 14 amino acids. Germline loops: CDR1 MNHEY, CDR2 SVGAGI. Trimming took off 10 bases at V and 6 bases at J, with 22 bases between the two ends. CDR3 sequence: CANSRDIRAGEQYF. DNA for the CDR3: TGTGCCAACAGCAGGGATATCAGAGCGGGCGAGCAGTACTTC.

This clonotype was counted between two and nine times. V gene TRBV18 combines with J gene TRBJ2-6, with 7 bases fitting TRBD1. V was pared by 3 bases and J by 2 bases, with 13 bases of the junction left unmatched. CDR3 length equals 19 residues. Germline CDR1 is KGHSH and CDR2 is LQKENI. CDR3 bases: TGTGCCAGCTCACCGACCCCGACGGGACAGACTACTGGGGCCAACGTCCTGACTTTC. This gives the protein CASSPTPTGQTTGANVLTF.

This clonotype has only a few counts. This chain uses TRBV9 with TRBJ1-3; D gene ambiguous. CDR1 is SGDLS and CDR2 is YYNGEE in the germline V gene. V lost 4 bases and J lost 0, with 8 bases in between. The CDR3 is 14 residues long. CDR3 protein: CASSPLSSGNTIYF. Here the CDR3 DNA reads TGTGCCAGCAGCCCCCTCAGCTCTGGAAACACCATATATTTT.

The sample holds many counts of this clonotype. In DNA form, the CDR3 reads TGTGCCAGCAGTTTTAACAGTAACTATGGCTACACCTTC. Amino acids: CASSFNSNYGYTF. The V and J genes are TRBV27 and TRBJ1-2; D is ambiguous. Trimming left V 3 bases short and J 1 base short, with 6 bases between. Germline CDR1 MNHEY, CDR2 SMNVEV (reference sequence). The CDR3 is 13 residues long.

This chain joins TRBV20-1 and TRBJ2-5; no clear D. V lost 0 bases and J lost 6, with 8 bases in between. CDR3 length: 12 amino acids. Germline V gives CDR1 DFQATT, CDR2 SNEGSKA (reference sequence). The CDR3 DNA sequence: TGCAGTGCTAGAGAGAGTGGGCAGACCCAGTACTTC. Protein: CSARESGQTQYF.

The chain has TRBV3-1 and TRBJ2-2; D might be TRBD1 (6 bases). Trimming removed 4 bases at V and 13 bases at J, with 13 bases between. This CDR3 is 12 amino acids long. CDR1 is LGHDT and CDR2 is YNNKEL in the germline V gene (reference sequence). In DNA form, the CDR3 reads TGTGCCAGCAGCCTATCTTACAGGGTGCTGTTTTTT. It yields the protein CASSLSYRVLFF.

V is TRBV28 and J is TRBJ2-7, with TRBD2 identical over 9 bases. Germline V lookup: CDR1 MDHEN, CDR2 SYDVKM. V shed 10 bases and J 5 bases; nucleotides not matched to a gene: 12. The CDR3 runs 14 residues. The CDR3 here is CATGGRGGHHEQYF. The CDR3 DNA reads as TGTGCCACCGGCGGGCGGGGGGGCCATCACGAGCAGTACTTC.

This chain joins TRBV29-1 and TRBJ1-4, with D possibly TRBD1 on 5 matching bases. Trimming left V 6 bases short and J 6 bases short, with 17 bases between. Germline V gene data show CDR1 as SQVTM and CDR2 as ANQGSEA. CDR3 length: 14 amino acids. CDR3 nucleotides: TGCAGCGTGGGGGGGAAGAGCCGAGATGAAAAACTGTTTTTT. It specifies CSVGGKSRDEKLFF.

This clonotype was observed a single time. The chain uses TRBV9 and TRBJ2-3, with D possibly being TRBD2 (5 bases). V gave up 0 bases and J gave up 3 bases, with 11 bases separating them. Germline CDR1 reads SGDLS; CDR2 reads YYNGEE. CDR3 length equals 15 residues. The CDR3 DNA is TGTGCCAGCAGCGTAGACGGGATACCTACAGATACGCAGTATTTT. It is translated as CASSVDGIPTDTQYF.

This chain joins TRBV5-5 and TRBJ1-3; unclear D gene. V lost 2 bases and J lost 0, with 9 bases in between. CDR1 is SGHKS, CDR2 YYEKEE, per germline (reference sequence). CDR3 length: 15 residues. In nucleotides, the CDR3 is TGTGCCAGCAGCTTAGCAGCCTTCTCTGGAAACACCATATATTTT. Translation gives CASSLAAFSGNTIYF.

This clonotype was observed at least ten times. The chain couples TRBV30 to TRBJ1-2; D is ambiguous. In germline, CDR1 is GTSNPN, CDR2 SVGIG (reference sequence). Trimming stripped 1 base from V and 1 base from J, with 4 bases between. The CDR3 has 12 amino acids. In DNA, the CDR3 is TGTGCCTGGAGTGAGATTAACTATGGCTACACCTTC. It translates to CAWSEINYGYTF.

This chain uses TRBV4-2 with TRBJ2-5, with 12 bases that match TRBD2. The ends lost 6 bases at V and 2 bases at J; junction bases unmatched: 4. CDR1 LGHNA and CDR2 YNFKEQ come from the germline V gene. The CDR3 extends over 15 amino acids. As DNA, the CDR3 is TGTGCCAGCAGTTCCGGGACTAGCGGGCAAGAGACCCAGTACTTC. It specifies CASSSGTSGQETQYF.

This clonotype has a handful of counts. V and J are TRBV6-5 and TRBJ1-2; D unresolved. V lost 1 base and J 0 bases, leaving 3 bases between the germline ends. Germline loops: CDR1 MNHEY, CDR2 SVGAGI. This CDR3 contains 13 residues. CDR3 in amino acids: CASSYLANYGYTF. The DNA of the CDR3 is TGTGCCAGCAGTTACTTGGCTAACTATGGCTACACCTTC.

There are many counts of this clonotype. The chain carries TRBV7-3 and TRBJ2-5; D is unresolved. The germline V gene has CDR1 SGHTA and CDR2 FQGTGA. The germline V and J ends were trimmed by 4 bases and 4 bases, with 7 bases remaining between them. This CDR3 region has 12 residues. CDR3 loop: CASSSDGETQYF. As DNA, the CDR3 is TGTGCCAGCAGCTCCGACGGAGAGACCCAGTACTTC.

The chain is built from TRBV29-1 and TRBJ2-5; possibly TRBD2 for D (6 bases). This CDR3 region has 16 residues. V lost 4 bases and J 5 bases, leaving 23 bases between the germline ends. Germline CDR1 reads SQVTM; CDR2 reads ANQGSEA. As DNA, the CDR3 is TGCAGCGTTGGAACCGAGGCGGGATCACCTGGGGAGACCCAGTACTTC. It codes for CSVGTEAGSPGETQYF.

The chain is built from TRBV3-1 and TRBJ1-6; D is undetermined. The V gene's germline CDR1 is LGHDT and CDR2 YNNKEL (reference sequence). The CDR3 contains 12 residues. Trimming shortened V by 1 base and J by 10 bases, and 5 bases separated the two germline ends. The CDR3 DNA reads as TGTGCCAGCAGCCAAGGGGTGTCACCCCTCCACTTT. Protein: CASSQGVSPLHF.

This chain links TRBV7-9 with TRBJ2-1; 9 nucleotides agree with TRBD1. The CDR3 has 14 residues. Germline values: CDR1 SEHNR, CDR2 FQNEAQ (reference sequence). Unmatched junction bases numbered 6, after V lost 5 bases and J lost 7 bases. The CDR3 reads CASSGTGGVNEQFF. The CDR3 coding sequence is TGTGCCAGCAGCGGAACAGGGGGCGTGAATGAGCAGTTCTTC.

This rearrangement joins TRBV20-1 to TRBJ2-3; D not resolved. V gave up 0 bases and J gave up 2 bases, with 12 bases separating them. Germline CDR1 and CDR2: DFQATT and SNEGSKA (reference sequence). The CDR3 is 15 amino acids. The CDR3 sequence: CSARDPARNTDTQYF. CDR3 in DNA: TGCAGTGCTAGAGATCCGGCCAGGAACACAGATACGCAGTATTTT.